This TCR beta chain was sequenced in a study of response to subunit inactivated influenza vaccine. The CDR3 extends over 16 amino acids. Germline CDR1 and CDR2: SGHTA and FQGNSA. With V trimmed by 1 base and J by 3 bases, 6 bases remained unmatched. TCRdb reprocessed the RT-PCR reads via MiXCR and lists one record per CDR3 protein. The sample has about 620,000 distinct CDR3 sequences, about 12% seen once. The TCR was taken from a man aged 50-59 years who received an inactivated influenza vaccine. Sequenced here: PBMCs from blood, sampled on the day of vaccination. The chain combines TRBV7-2 with TRBJ2-3; 8 positions agree with TRBD2. CDR3 nucleotide sequence: TGTGCCAGCAGCTTAGGATGGGGGACTAGAACAGATACGCAGTATTTT. Amino acid sequence: CASSLGWGTRTDTQYF.